This TCR beta chain was recorded in a study of beta chain features in type 1 diabetes. TCRB transcripts that were expressed got sequenced, as all of the isolated RNA had been reverse transcribed. Only in-frame clones appear in the TCRdb table, and some are missing; sequencing was by immunoSEQ multiplex PCR. The sample carries around 70,000 clones, about 48% recorded once. About this clone itself: Its matching antigen is unknown.

This CDR3 is built from 16 residues. The V gene end was trimmed by 0 bases and the J gene end by 8 bases; junction bases not matched to a gene: 9. Germline values: CDR1 SGHAT, CDR2 FQNNGV. Broader study findings: In all four CD4+ subsets, TCRB CDR3 length was significantly, moderately reduced in type 1 diabetes.

This sequence originates from a young man with type 1 diabetes. The sample consisted of central memory CD4+ T cells from blood. V is TRBV11-2 and J is TRBJ2-1; TRBD2 aligns across 8 bases. The CDR3 here is CASSLESGSASYEQFF. In DNA, the CDR3 is TGTGCCAGCAGCTTAGAAAGCGGGAGCGCGTCGTATGAGCAGTTCTTC.